The 13 T cell receptor delta chains listed next were all sequenced from one sample in a study of gamma-delta chains in newborns, infants, children. TCRdb used CATT to re-call clones from the reads. The sample lists roughly 3,500 delta-chain clones; about 1.9% were seen once. The sequenced sample consisted of blood. The receptors stem from a child who was a newborn, infant or young child, either healthy, febrile or measles-vaccinated (not recorded which).

This clone qualifies as large. In the same sample, other DNA sequences code for this CDR3. This chain links TRDV2 with TRDJ2, with TRDD3 matching over 11 bases. Looked up from germline, CDR1 is GEAIGNYY and CDR2 is EKD. Germline trimming cut 2 bases from V and 0 bases from J; bases unmatched to any gene: 1. This CDR3 has 16 amino acids. CDR3 loop: CACDILGDTLTAQLFF. The CDR3 DNA follows: TGTGCCTGTGACATACTGGGGGATACTTTGACAGCACAACTCTTCTTT.

A few counts support this clone. This clone may be a read error of a much larger clone one base away. Other DNA sequences in the same sample also yield this CDR3. The rearrangement joins TRDV2 to TRDJ3; 10 nucleotides align to TRDD3. Germline V lookup: CDR1 GEAIGNYY, CDR2 EKD. This CDR3 spans 18 amino acids. The ends lost 1 base at V and 1 base at J; junction bases unmatched: 3. The CDR3 coding sequence is TGTGCCTGTGACACTGGGGGATACAGATCCTGGGACACCCGACAGATGTTTTTC. This sequence encodes CACDTGGYRSWDTRQMFF.

This clone turned up a few times. The gene calls are TRDV2 and TRDJ3; 10 bases align to TRDD3. V was clipped by 1 base and J by 3 bases; unmatched bases: 5. The CDR3 spans 18 residues. Germline V CDR1 and CDR2: GEAIGNYY, EKD. DNA for the CDR3: TGTGCCTGTGACACTCTGGGGGATAAAGGCTGGGACACCCGACAGATGTTTTTC. It translates to CACDTLGDKGWDTRQMFF.

In its sample, this clone was seen a few times. The chain has TRDV2 and TRDJ3, with TRDD3 matching over 8 bases. The CDR3 is made up of 17 amino acids. Losses at the gene ends were 3 bases for V and 0 bases for J; bases not matched to a gene: 3. Germline CDR1 reads GEAIGNYY; CDR2 reads EKD. The DNA for the CDR3 is TGTGCCTGTGACCCTACTGGGGGCTCCTGGGACACCCGACAGATGTTTTTC. It yields the protein CACDPTGGSWDTRQMFF.

This CDR3 is CACDSLLGDTFSWDTRQMFF. CDR3 coding DNA: TGTGCCTGTGACTCGCTACTGGGGGATACCTTCTCCTGGGACACCCGACAGATGTTTTTC. The J gene is TRDJ3, while no V gene call was made; the table's D call, TRDD3, was not checked against the DNA. This CDR3 is 20 amino acids long.

Concerning this clone itself: The junction departs from germline at one end; a sequencing error may be responsible. The V call is TRDV1, the J call TRDJ1; no firm D call. The CDR3 contains 16 residues. Germline loops: CDR1 TSWWSYY, CDR2 QGS. CDR3 coding DNA: TGTGCTCTTGGGGAAATCCACCACTTTGACACCGGTAAACTCATCTTT. Its protein is CALGEIHHFDTGKLIF.

The table lists this clone with a few counts. A far larger clone is a single base away, which makes a read error likely. Different DNA sequences within this sample yield the same CDR3. The rearrangement uses TRDV2 and TRDJ3; TRDD3 aligns across 10 bases. This CDR3 spans 17 amino acids. After removal of 2 bases from V and 1 base from J, the junction contained 1 base not matched to a gene. The germline V gene encodes CDR1 GEAIGNYY and CDR2 EKD. The CDR3 DNA sequence: TGTGCCTGTGACATACTGGGGGATTCCTGGGACACCCGACAGATGTTTTTC. It codes for CACDILGDSWDTRQMFF.

The table lists this clone with a few counts. The chain joins TRDV2 to TRDJ3, with TRDD3 matching 13 bases. V trimming: 3 bases; J trimming: 0 bases; junction bases outside the gene matches: 10. This CDR3 comprises 21 residues. The germline CDR1 and CDR2 sequences are GEAIGNYY and EKD. The CDR3 loop is CACDSLLGDTRSSWDTRQMFF. The DNA of the CDR3 is TGTGCCTGTGACTCATTACTGGGGGATACGCGAAGCTCCTGGGACACCCGACAGATGTTTTTC.

CDR3 sequence reads: CACDTGGLSWDTRQMFF. DNA for the CDR3: TGTGCCTGTGACACCGGGGGGCTCTCCTGGGACACCCGACAGATGTTTTTC. The chain combines TRDV2 with TRDJ3; possibly TRDD3 for D (5 bases). The germline V gene encodes CDR1 GEAIGNYY and CDR2 EKD. This CDR3 is 17 amino acids long. Trimming took off 0 bases at V and 0 bases at J, with 8 bases between the two ends.

There are a few counts of this clone. This chain connects TRDV2 to TRDJ3; D is undetermined. Between the trimmed V and J ends, which lost 0 bases and 5 bases, there was a span of 7 bases. Germline CDR1 is GEAIGNYY and CDR2 is EKD. The CDR3 runs 15 residues. DNA of the CDR3: TGTGCCTGTGACACCGTTACCCGGGACACCCGACAGATGTTTTTC. It specifies CACDTVTRDTRQMFF.

The CDR3, as DNA: TGTGCTCTTGGGGAACTACGGTATTTCTGGGTCACAGCACAACTCTTCTTT. This gives the protein CALGELRYFWVTAQLFF. The chain carries TRDV1 and TRDJ2, with D possibly matching TRDD3 (5 bases). The germline V and J ends were trimmed by 0 bases and 5 bases, with 16 bases remaining between them. The CDR3 sequence is 17 residues long. Germline V gene data show CDR1 as TSWWSYY and CDR2 as QGS.

The chain employs TRDV2 and TRDJ1; 9 bases map to TRDD3. V gave up 0 bases and J gave up 10 bases; unmatched junction bases: 8. There are 14 residues in the CDR3. The germline CDR1 and CDR2 sequences are GEAIGNYY and EKD. The CDR3 DNA follows: TGTGCCTGTGACACCGGGAGGACTGGGGGAGTACTCATCTTT. Encoded protein: CACDTGRTGGVLIF.

By share of the sample, this clone is large. The identical CDR3 is also encoded by other nucleotide sequences in the sample. V gene TRDV2 combines with J gene TRDJ1, with D possibly being TRDD3 (6 bases). This CDR3 contains 17 residues. Trimming cost V 0 bases and J 0 bases, with 16 bases left between them. Germline assignment: CDR1 GEAIGNYY and CDR2 EKD. CDR3 sequence (DNA): TGTGCCTGTGACACCGTTGAGGGGGACCGGTACACCGATAAACTCATCTTT. Translating gives CACDTVEGDRYTDKLIF.